This is a list of T cell receptor beta chains from one sample in a study of spatial heterogeneity in lung cancer. TCRdb re-analysed the 5' RACE reads in MiXCR, keeping a single row per CDR3 protein. The repertoire holds around 87,000 distinct CDR3 sequences, with about 12% as singletons. The sequenced sample was PBMCs, obtained at surgery. These receptor sequences come from a male donor with early-stage non-small cell lung cancer. CDR3s include the opening cysteine and the closing phenylalanine or tryptophan. Fields, in order: clone size, V gene, J gene, D gene, CDR3 protein, CDR3 DNA. D genes are given only for firm matches. Only some rows state a clone size, as once, few, many or a class for expanded clones.

>NA|TRBV9|TRBJ2-3|TRBD1
CASTFGQGARDTQYF
TGTGCCAGTACCTTTGGACAGGGGGCGCGGGATACGCAGTATTTT
>few|TRBV28|TRBJ2-1|TRBD2
CASSFGGGASYNEQFF
TGTGCCAGCAGTTTCGGCGGGGGGGCGTCCTACAATGAGCAGTTCTTC
>NA|TRBV20-1|TRBJ2-7|NA
CSAEDSSYEQYF
TGCAGTGCCGAGGACAGCTCCTACGAGCAGTACTTC
>few|TRBV12-3/TRBV12-4|TRBJ1-2|TRBD1
CASSSTWTGVNYGYTF
TGTGCCAGCAGTTCGACCTGGACAGGAGTGAACTATGGCTACACCTTC
>few|TRBV24-1|TRBJ2-1|TRBD2
CATSRTSGGNYNEQFF
TGTGCCACCAGTAGGACTAGCGGGGGGAACTACAATGAGCAGTTCTTC
>NA|TRBV7-9|TRBJ1-2|NA
CASSLGSRGYGYTF
TGTGCCAGCAGCTTAGGATCCAGGGGTTATGGCTACACCTTC
>few|TRBV20-1|TRBJ2-7|NA
CSASWDQQNYEQYF
TGCAGTGCTAGTTGGGACCAACAGAACTACGAGCAGTACTTC
>few|TRBV18|TRBJ2-7|NA
CASSRRRGSSGEQYF
TGTGCCAGCTCACGTAGGCGGGGCTCCTCGGGGGAGCAGTACTTC
>few|TRBV12-3/TRBV12-4|TRBJ2-5|NA
CASSLRLPGGETQYF
TGTGCCAGCAGTTTGAGGCTCCCTGGTGGAGAGACCCAGTACTTC
>many|TRBV5-1|TRBJ2-3|NA
CASSLGADTQYF
TGCGCCAGCAGCTTGGGGGCAGATACGCAGTATTTT
>NA|TRBV3-1|TRBJ1-2|NA
CASSVEGDHYGYTF
TGTGCCAGCAGCGTTGAGGGGGACCACTATGGCTACACCTTC
>many|TRBV12-3/TRBV12-4|TRBJ2-7|TRBD1
CASRKTGVDEQYF
TGTGCCAGCAGAAAAACAGGGGTAGACGAGCAGTACTTC
>NA|TRBV6-1|TRBJ2-3|TRBD1
CASSEQGDATDTQYF
TGTGCCAGCAGTGAACAGGGGGACGCAACAGATACGCAGTATTTT
>many|TRBV13|TRBJ1-1|NA
CASSSQPRAFF
TGTGCCAGCAGCTCCCAGCCGCGGGCTTTCTTT
>few|TRBV20-1|TRBJ1-3|NA
CSAADSNSGNTIYF
TGCAGTGCTGCGGACAGTAACTCTGGAAACACCATATATTTT
>few|TRBV27|TRBJ1-1|NA
CASSRSTGVGEAFF
TGTGCCAGCAGTCGATCCACTGGCGTAGGTGAAGCTTTCTTT
>NA|TRBV30|TRBJ2-7|NA
CAWEGTAVYEQYF
TGTGCCTGGGAAGGGACCGCTGTCTACGAGCAGTACTTC
>few|TRBV6-4|TRBJ1-3|NA
CASSDSAGGNTIYF
TGTGCCAGCAGTGACAGCGCCGGAGGAAACACCATATATTTT
>NA|TRBV29-1|TRBJ2-3|NA
CSVATADTQYF
TGCAGCGTTGCGACGGCAGATACGCAGTATTTT
>few|TRBV12-3/TRBV12-4|TRBJ1-4|TRBD1
CASSSTGGQNEKLFF
TGTGCCAGCAGTTCCACCGGGGGACAGAATGAAAAACTGTTTTTT
>NA|TRBV5-1|TRBJ2-7|TRBD2
CASSRSGGAYEQYF
TGCGCCAGCAGCCGTAGCGGGGGGGCCTACGAGCAGTACTTC
>NA|TRBV6-2/TRBV6-3|TRBJ2-1|TRBD2
CASSLGTTYNEQFF
TGTGCCAGCAGCCTTGGGACTACCTACAATGAGCAGTTCTTC
>NA|TRBV6-5|TRBJ2-5|TRBD2
CASRKTSAETQYF
TGTGCCAGCAGAAAGACTAGCGCAGAGACCCAGTACTTC
>NA|TRBV11-2|TRBJ2-7|NA
CASSLGVTGTYEQYF
TGTGCCAGCAGCTTAGGGGTGACAGGAACCTACGAGCAGTACTTC
>many|TRBV10-3|TRBJ2-5|NA
CAISEGNIQETQYF
TGTGCCATCAGTGAGGGCAATATCCAAGAGACCCAGTACTTC
>few|TRBV2|TRBJ2-3|NA
CASTPRVLSTDTQYF
TGTGCCAGCACCCCTAGGGTCCTTAGCACAGATACGCAGTATTTT
>NA|TRBV18|TRBJ2-5|NA
CASSPQHTETQYF
TGTGCCAGCTCACCTCAGCACACAGAGACCCAGTACTTC
>few|TRBV11-2|TRBJ2-3|NA
CASSLPSSTDTQYF
TGTGCCAGCAGCTTACCTAGCAGCACAGATACGCAGTATTTT
>few|TRBV7-9|TRBJ2-3|TRBD2
CASSLANGGGPVADTQYF
TGTGCCAGCAGCTTAGCGAATGGGGGAGGGCCAGTTGCAGATACGCAGTATTTT
>NA|TRBV20-1|TRBJ2-2|TRBD1
CSAQGGTGINTGELFF
TGCAGTGCCCAGGGGGGGACAGGGATTAACACCGGGGAGCTGTTTTTT
>NA|TRBV23-1|TRBJ2-1|TRBD1
CASSHCRDRPTNEQFF
TGCGCCAGCAGTCATTGCCGGGACAGGCCAACTAATGAGCAGTTCTTC
>NA|TRBV12-3/TRBV12-4|TRBJ2-3|TRBD2
CASSLLRGNTDTQYF
TGTGCCAGCAGTTTACTGCGGGGGAACACAGATACGCAGTATTTT
>few|TRBV7-9|TRBJ1-1|TRBD1
CASSLRGQRDTEAFF
TGTGCCAGCAGCTTAAGGGGACAGAGGGACACTGAAGCTTTCTTT
>few|TRBV12-3/TRBV12-4|TRBJ2-3|TRBD2
CASRLSGIITDTQYF
TGTGCCAGCAGACTAAGCGGGATAATCACAGATACGCAGTATTTT
>few|TRBV28|TRBJ1-1|NA
CASSHHGGQNTEAFF
TGTGCCAGCAGCCACCACGGTGGGCAGAACACTGAAGCTTTCTTT
>many|TRBV6-5|TRBJ1-1|NA
CASGEADTEAFF
TGTGCCAGCGGTGAAGCGGACACTGAAGCTTTCTTT
>NA|TRBV7-2|TRBJ2-3|NA
CASSFWGTPDTQYF
TGTGCCAGCAGCTTTTGGGGGACCCCAGATACGCAGTATTTT
>many|TRBV12-3/TRBV12-4|TRBJ2-4|TRBD1
CASSESTGWNIQYF
TGTGCCAGCAGCGAATCGACAGGGTGGAACATTCAGTACTTC
>NA|TRBV12-5|TRBJ2-1|NA
CASGFLPRGREAYNEQFF
TGTGCTAGTGGTTTTTTGCCACGGGGGCGAGAAGCCTACAATGAGCAGTTCTTC
>few|TRBV10-3|TRBJ1-1|NA
CAISESRDVGSGVAFF
TGTGCCATCAGTGAGTCTAGGGACGTCGGAAGTGGTGTGGCTTTCTTT
>many|TRBV5-1|TRBJ2-7|NA
CASSSPRTDDEQYF
TGCGCCAGCAGCTCCCCAAGGACTGACGACGAGCAGTACTTC
>many|TRBV28|TRBJ2-3|TRBD2
CASSFAVAGERTDTQYF
TGTGCCAGCAGTTTCGCGGTAGCGGGAGAGAGGACAGATACGCAGTATTTT
>NA|TRBV11-2|TRBJ2-7|TRBD1
CASSLDLGTGKYEQYF
TGTGCCAGCAGCTTAGATCTGGGGACAGGGAAATACGAGCAGTACTTC
>NA|TRBV7-2|TRBJ2-2|NA
CASSLVRSTGELFF
TGTGCCAGCAGCTTAGTACGCTCCACCGGGGAGCTGTTTTTT
>NA|TRBV6-5|TRBJ2-1|NA
CASSFLGSVDNEQFF
TGTGCCAGCAGTTTCTTGGGGAGCGTCGACAATGAGCAGTTCTTC
>many|TRBV20-1|TRBJ1-1|NA
CSARQSYTEAFF
TGCAGTGCTAGACAGAGTTACACTGAAGCTTTCTTT
>many|TRBV3-1|TRBJ1-2|NA
CASSRGQRYGYTF
TGTGCCAGCAGCCGCGGACAGCGCTATGGCTACACCTTC
>NA|TRBV2|TRBJ1-1|TRBD1
CASSTTGVTEAFF
TGTGCCAGCAGTACAACAGGGGTCACTGAAGCTTTCTTT
>few|TRBV28|TRBJ2-3|TRBD2
CASSPLTSGAFTQYF
TGTGCCAGCAGTCCCCTTACTAGCGGGGCCTTTACGCAGTATTTT
>NA|TRBV13|TRBJ2-7|TRBD2
CASSSQTSGAYEQYF
TGTGCCAGCAGCTCCCAGACTAGCGGGGCCTACGAGCAGTACTTC
>many|TRBV5-4|TRBJ1-3|TRBD1
CASSLPGTGGTGNTIYF
TGTGCCAGCAGCCTTCCCGGGACAGGAGGAACTGGAAACACCATATATTTT
>NA|TRBV27|TRBJ2-3|TRBD2
CASSLSLAGRTDTQYF
TGTGCCAGCAGTTTAAGTCTAGCGGGCCGCACAGATACGCAGTATTTT